This TCR beta chain originates from a study of CD8 T cells in Susac syndrome. Reverse transcription of roughly 0.5 to 1 ug RNA used random hexamers. immunoSEQ multiplex PCR amplified TCR beta CDR3 across 54 Vbeta, 13 Jbeta. TCRdb used MiXCR to reprocess the immunoSEQ multiplex PCR reads, holding one entry per CDR3 protein. The table records about 94,000 distinct CDR3 sequences, around 94% of them present only once. This CDR3 comprises 17 residues. The trim removed 0 bases at V and 7 bases at J, leaving 15 bases unmatched. Germline loops: CDR1 SQVTM, CDR2 ANQGSEA. The T cells that were sequenced for TCR beta were CD8+ and CD4+ cells from blood.

Material: CD4+ T cells from PBMCs. This clonotype was sampled from a human donor with Susac syndrome. The chain combines TRBV29-1 with TRBJ2-1, with 7 positions matching TRBD2. CDR3: CSVEDWAPRRRGNEQFF. The CDR3 DNA follows: TGCAGCGTTGAAGATTGGGCTCCCAGGCGGCGGGGGAATGAGCAGTTCTTC.